This TCR beta chain was captured by sequencing in a study of CD8+ T cells in alopecia areata (dated by TCRdb to about 2018). For context, the study as a whole: Treated patients were enrolled in an open-label pilot trial of oral tofacitinib at 5 to 10 mg twice daily for moderate-to-severe alopecia areata. Amplification of TCRbeta CDR3 regions was done by immunoSEQ multiplex PCR using 35 Vbeta forward primers and 13 Jbeta reverse primers. RNA came from the PAXgene miRNA kit for fixed scalp, the miRNeasy kit for PBMCs, and the RNeasy kit for mouse skin. In humans, TCRbeta sequencing was performed on scalp tissue and on sorted CD4+ and CD8+ peripheral blood T cells from healthy controls and from patients with patchy or totalis/universalis alopecia areata. Clonality in the scalp was compared among normal scalp (n=4), patchy alopecia areata scalp (n=8), and alopecia totalis/universalis scalp (n=8). Tofacitinib was given for 6 to 18 months, followed by 6 months of follow-up off drug to assess delayed response and recurrence. The study used high-throughput TCRbeta sequencing to examine T cell clonal expansion in alopecia areata, in both the C3H/HeJ mouse model and human patients. Patients on tofacitinib were biopsied at baseline and after 4 and 24 weeks of treatment, and several of the patients also had a later scalp biopsy. In treated patients, disease severity was measured using the SALT score, which gives the percentage of scalp surface area affected.

Library preparation used the immunoSEQ multiplex PCR assay. RNA was extracted from all samples and reverse transcribed into cDNA as template for TCR sequencing. First-strand cDNA was synthesized using SuperScript III with a 2:1 mix of oligo-dT and random hexamers. A synthetic immune receptor repertoire was used to gauge amplification bias, and whatever bias remained was removed computationally. The paper's processing steps were these. After raw reads were preprocessed to remove errors, the CDR3 was defined following IMGT conventions as running from the conserved cysteine to phenylalanine. To get clonality, Shannon entropy was normalized by log2 of the number of productive unique TCRs and the result was subtracted from 1. CD4 or CD8 identity of scalp clones was inferred by cross-referencing scalp TCRbeta sequences with sorted blood CD4 and CD8 repertoires. The clones in this table, taken by TCRdb from immuneACCESS, are in-frame only. Not every clone is retained; where verified, under half of the shortfall comes from an unresolved V gene, and the cause of the rest is unknown. Clonal size and the V and J genes are those of that table, whereas D and trimming came from the DNA. For this sample the table gives approximately 140,000 clones, of which 70% to 90% were detected only once. Approximately 13% of the sample lies in the top ten.

Findings and caveats that apply to the study as a whole: During tofacitinib treatment, many expanded lesional clones remained in scalp and blood, and this persistence may partly explain relapse after treatment is stopped. Unlike mouse skin, which is dominated by gammadelta T cells, normal human skin has resident alphabeta T cells that are also sequenced, and this complicates analysis of the scalp TCR repertoire. The treated cohort was small, with a single nonresponder, so links between baseline CD8+ expansion and response need larger studies. Tofacitinib significantly decreased scalp clonality and the number of expanded CD8+ clones among the top 100 scalp clones. Compared with mice, TCR sequences shared between patients were less clear, possibly partly because of HLA diversity across the patient population. Compared with normal scalp, lesional scalp, particularly in alopecia totalis/universalis, had higher clonality and more expanded CD8+ clones, which suggests antigenic drive.

A note on this clone: Its binding antigen is unknown. No qualities accompany the bases; no much larger clone lies one base away.

CDR1 SGHVS and CDR2 FQNEAQ are derived from the germline V gene. Inclusive of the bounding cysteine and phenylalanine, the CDR3 is 12 residues long. The DNA shown is the 36-base CDR3, in frame from base 1. Unmatched junction bases come to 3, with V trimmed by 5 bases and J by 9 bases. In the paper's terms, the time point label means: more than 3 weeks on oral tofacitinib. The meaning of the sample's treatment or condition label: oral pan-JAK inhibitor, 5-10 mg twice daily. Lesional scalp punch biopsies and peripheral blood were obtained from alopecia areata patients. After PBMCs were isolated by density centrifugation and stained for CD3, CD4 and CD8, a FACSAria was used to sort CD4+ and CD8+ T cells.

The receptor comes from a human donor with alopecia areata. Recombination joined TRBV7-8 with TRBJ2-1, and 8 bases in between align with TRBD2. The sequencing here drew on CD8+ T cells sorted from blood, taken at week 4, from a patient treated with tofacitinib. The nucleotide sequence is TGTGCCAGCAGCCCGGGAGGGGCTGAGCAGTTCTTC. This codes for CASSPGGAEQFF.